Presented here are 5 T cell receptor beta chains from one specimen sequenced in a study of cytotoxic CD8 clonotypes in ibrutinib-treated CLL. This table comes from immunoSEQ multiplex PCR, and its TCRdb copy is limited to in-frame clones, with some not included. Among roughly 200,000 clones listed, around 70% were seen once. Specimen: PBMCs, collected after 24 months of ibrutinib treatment. Receptors were obtained from a human donor with chronic lymphocytic leukemia.

CDR3 amino acids: CASSKDRGDYEQYF. CDR3 nucleotide sequence: TGTGCCAGCAGCAAAGACAGGGGGGACTACGAGCAGTACTTC. The chain carries TRBV2 and TRBJ2-7; 9 positions match TRBD1. V gave up 6 bases and J gave up 3 bases; unmatched junction bases: 6. Germline CDR1 reads SNHLY; CDR2 reads FYNNEI. This CDR3 contains 14 residues.

There are a few counts of this clone. This chain joins TRBV6-4 and TRBJ2-1; D is uncertain. The CDR3 is made up of 13 amino acids. Trimming stripped 4 bases from V and 3 bases from J, with 7 bases between. In germline, CDR1 is MRHNA, CDR2 SNTAGT. CDR3 coding DNA: TGTGCCAGCAGTGTGGGAATCTACAATGAGCAGTTCTTC. Its translation is CASSVGIYNEQFF.

This chain connects TRBV5-1 to TRBJ1-2; TRBD1 aligns across 8 bases. The CDR3 runs to 14 residues. Germline assignment: CDR1 SGHRS and CDR2 YFSETQ. Germline trimming cut 3 bases from V and 6 bases from J; bases unmatched to any gene: 7. Written as DNA, the CDR3 is TGCGCCAGCAGCTGGGGGACAGGTCTTAATGGCTACACCTTC. Translating gives CASSWGTGLNGYTF.

The CDR3 protein is CASSRQALANYGYTF. CDR3 in DNA: TGTGCCAGCAGTAGACAGGCGTTAGCTAACTATGGCTACACCTTC. V usage is TRBV6-5 and J usage is TRBJ1-2, with D possibly TRBD1 on 6 matching bases. Trimming took off 5 bases at V and 0 bases at J, with 13 bases between the two ends. Germline V CDR1 and CDR2: MNHEY, SVGAGI. The CDR3 runs to 15 residues.

The genes are TRBV29-1 and TRBJ1-2; 11 positions match TRBD1. The germline gives CDR1 SQVTM, CDR2 ANQGSEA. CDR3 length equals 14 residues. Trimming at V came to 6 bases and at J to 4 bases, leaving 7 bases not matched to a gene. CDR3: CSVVPGTGGYGYTF. The CDR3 nucleotides read TGCAGCGTAGTTCCCGGGACAGGGGGCTATGGCTACACCTTC.